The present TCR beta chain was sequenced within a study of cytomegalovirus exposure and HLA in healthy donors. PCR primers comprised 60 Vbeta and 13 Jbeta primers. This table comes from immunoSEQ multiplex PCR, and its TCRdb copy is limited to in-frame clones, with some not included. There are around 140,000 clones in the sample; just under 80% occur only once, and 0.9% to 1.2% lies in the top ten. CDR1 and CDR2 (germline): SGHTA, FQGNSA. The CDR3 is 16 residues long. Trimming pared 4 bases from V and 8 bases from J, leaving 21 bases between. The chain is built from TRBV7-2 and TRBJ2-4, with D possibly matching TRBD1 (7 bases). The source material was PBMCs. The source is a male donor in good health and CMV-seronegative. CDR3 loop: CASSWIQTGSGDIQYF. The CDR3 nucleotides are TGTGCCAGCAGCTGGATTCAGACAGGGTCGGGGGACATTCAGTACTTC. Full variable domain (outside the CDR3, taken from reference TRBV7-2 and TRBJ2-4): GAGVSQSPSNKVTEKGKDVELRCDPISGHTALYWYRQSLGQGLEFLIYFQGNSAPDKSGLPSDRFSAERTGGSVSTLTIQRTQQEDSAVYLCASSWIQTGSGDIQYFGAGTRLSVL.